This paragraph covers one TCR beta chain sequence. The sample originates from a study of blood T cell repertoires in COVID-19. Study summary: Samples of COVID-19 (acute and convalescent) were obtained from the United States, Italy and Spain.

TCRdb's table, derived via immunoSEQ multiplex PCR, lists solely in-frame clones and lacks some. The sample carries 150,000 to 200,000 clones, 75% to 90% recorded once. CDR1 is SEHNR and CDR2 is FQNEAQ in the germline V gene (reference sequence). After removal of 4 bases from V and 6 bases from J, the junction contained 6 bases not matched to a gene. The CDR3 is 15 amino acids. Cohorts were based on clinical histories the participants reported. This sequence was found in a man in his sixties or seventies who had been exposed to COVID-19. The chain joins TRBV7-9 to TRBJ1-4; TRBD1 matches 9 bases. Specimen: PBMCs or T cells enriched from blood (not recorded which). Here the CDR3 reads CASSSTGQGDEKLFF. Written as DNA, the CDR3 is TGTGCCAGCAGCTCAACGGGACAGGGTGATGAAAAACTGTTTTTT.